What follows are 12 T cell receptor beta chains derived from one specimen sequenced in a study of T cells in Graves' hyperthyroidism and ophthalmopathy. RNA transcripts yielded amplified TCR beta CDR3 regions. TCR CDR3 regions were first amplified by RT-PCR with HTBI primers. Using its own MiXCR run on the multiplex PCR reads, TCRdb lists one record per CDR3 protein. Found here are about 600,000 distinct CDR3 sequences, 11% to 15% of them singletons; the top ten hold approximately 6.4%. Sequencing was carried out using blood. These receptors all stem from a woman aged 18-29 years with Graves' ophthalmopathy.

This clonotype was found a few times. The rearrangement joins TRBV4-3 to TRBJ2-7; TRBD2 aligns across 7 bases. Germline V gives CDR1 LGHNA, CDR2 YSLEER. J gave up 2 bases and V 0 bases, and 7 bases lay outside the gene matches. CDR3 size: 16 residues. The CDR3 loop is CASSQDWGLSTYEQYF. For the CDR3, the DNA is TGCGCCAGCAGCCAAGATTGGGGACTATCCACCTACGAGCAGTACTTC.

This clonotype was picked up many times. The V gene is TRBV9, the J gene TRBJ1-1; perhaps TRBD1 as D (5 bases). From germline, CDR1 is SGDLS and CDR2 YYNGEE. This CDR3 has 15 residues. V lost 0 bases to trimming and J lost 0 bases, with 9 bases between them. CDR3 sequence reads: CASSVVQGLNTEAFF. Here the CDR3 DNA reads TGTGCCAGCAGCGTAGTGCAGGGTCTGAACACTGAAGCTTTCTTT.

The rearrangement uses TRBV11-2 and TRBJ2-7, with 12 nucleotides matching TRBD2. CDR1 is SGHAT, CDR2 FQNNGV, per germline. J gave up 2 bases and V 3 bases, and 14 bases lay outside the gene matches. The CDR3 totals 19 residues. For the CDR3, the DNA is TGTGCCAGCAGCTTGAGCCCCACTAGCGGGAGGCCGGGACCCTACGAGCAGTACTTC. The encoded protein is CASSLSPTSGRPGPYEQYF.

This sequence joins TRBV4-3 and TRBJ2-3; TRBD2 aligns across 7 bases. The CDR3 runs to 18 residues. Germline assignment: CDR1 LGHNA and CDR2 YSLEER. V lost 4 bases to trimming and J lost 3 bases; unmatched junction nucleotides: 16. Written as DNA, the CDR3 is TGCGCCAGCAGCCGTGCTGTAGGAGCGGGACGGATGACAGATACGCAGTATTTT. It is translated as CASSRAVGAGRMTDTQYF.

This clonotype came up many times. Here the CDR3 reads CAIRQTGREGNEQFF. The CDR3, as DNA: TGTGCCATCAGGCAGACAGGGAGAGAGGGCAATGAGCAGTTCTTC. The chain links TRBV10-3 to TRBJ2-1; 7 bases line up with TRBD1. This CDR3 spans 15 amino acids. With 6 bases clipped from V and 6 bases from J, the junction kept 11 bases outside the gene matches. Germline CDR1 ENHRY, CDR2 SYGVKD.

At least ten counts were recorded for this clonotype. The chain employs TRBV2 and TRBJ1-1; D gene uncertain. V lost 8 bases and J 6 bases, leaving 7 bases between the germline ends. The CDR3 loop spans 10 amino acids. The germline V gene encodes CDR1 SNHLY and CDR2 FYNNEI. CDR3 coding DNA: TGTGCCAGCGGCATTTCTGAAGCTTTCTTT. Protein product: CASGISEAFF.

This clonotype has ten or more counts. V usage is TRBV4-2 and J usage is TRBJ2-7; unclear D gene. The V gene lost 0 bases and the J gene lost 2 bases, with 11 bases spanning the gap. The CDR3 covers 15 residues. Germline V CDR1 and CDR2: LGHNA, YNFKEQ. The CDR3 DNA follows: TGTGCCAGCAGCCAAGAACTGGACCTGCCCTACGAGCAGTACTTC. Its translation is CASSQELDLPYEQYF.

This clonotype was counted at least ten times. The chain employs TRBV10-2 and TRBJ2-3; 11 positions match TRBD2. CDR1 is WSHSY, CDR2 SAAADI, per germline. The V and J ends lost 6 bases and 2 bases, in that order; junction bases with no gene match: 13. The CDR3 extends over 18 amino acids. The CDR3 nucleotides are TGCGCCAGCAGCCTGACTAGCGGGGCGGACCGGGACACAGATACGCAGTATTTT. The encoded protein is CASSLTSGADRDTDTQYF.

This clonotype showed up just a few times. The rearrangement uses TRBV5-1 and TRBJ2-5; D gene unclear. Germline CDR1 reads SGHRS; CDR2 reads YFSETQ. The ends were cut back, 1 base at V and 0 bases at J, with 10 bases in the middle. The CDR3 sequence is 15 residues long. The CDR3 sequence is CASSLLLRDQETQYF. CDR3 coding DNA: TGCGCCAGCAGCTTGCTTCTCCGGGACCAAGAGACCCAGTACTTC.

This chain uses TRBV19 with TRBJ2-1; 12 positions match TRBD2. This CDR3 has 21 amino acids. Per the germline V gene, CDR1 is LNHDA and CDR2 is SQIVND (reference sequence). Trimming removed 5 bases from V and 0 bases from J; junction bases left unmatched: 17. In DNA, the CDR3 is TGTGCCAGTAGTCGCGAAAAAAAGACTAGCGGGGGCAAGAGCTCCTACAATGAGCAGTTCTTC. Its translation is CASSREKKTSGGKSSYNEQFF.

This clonotype was counted only a few times. A much more abundant neighbour one base away suggests this may be a read error. The chain recombines TRBV7-9 with TRBJ2-5, with D unclear. Germline CDR1 reads SEHNR; CDR2 reads FQNEAQ (reference sequence). Trimming cost V 1 base and J 4 bases, with 7 bases left between them. This CDR3 contains 13 residues. The CDR3 DNA reads as TGTGCCAGCAGCTTAGAGAGTTCAGAGACCCAGTACTTC. Amino acid sequence: CASSLESSETQYF.

In its sample, this clonotype was seen many times. V usage is TRBV9 and J usage is TRBJ2-3, with TRBD2 identical over 7 bases. V was pared by 0 bases and J by 2 bases, with 3 bases of the junction left unmatched. This CDR3 is 15 amino acids long. CDR1 and CDR2 from the germline V gene are SGDLS and YYNGEE. The CDR3 sequence is CASSVEGGSTDTQYF. In DNA, the CDR3 is TGTGCCAGCAGCGTAGAGGGAGGGTCCACAGATACGCAGTATTTT.